A selection of T cell receptor beta chains follows, all from one sample in a study of T cells expressing NK-cell markers. TCRdb derives one entry per CDR3 protein from the 5' RACE reads, leaving out DNA. Found here are under 1,500 distinct CDR3 sequences; the top ten clones hold around 60%. Sequencing was done on a sample of blood T cells: a sorted CD56 or NKG2C T cell subset, CD4+ or CD8+ T cells, or bulk PBMC T cells (not recorded which). These receptors were obtained from a young woman in good health. Each CDR3 is given with its conserved first and last residue. Size tells how often a clone was seen (once, few, many) or the class of an expanded clone, and some rows leave it out.

TRBJ2-6 | TRBV12-3/TRBV12-4 | medium-sized | CASLGNRDSPSGANVLTF
TRBJ1-6 | TRBV12-3/TRBV12-4 | medium-sized | CASSAPGQYVSPLHF
TRBJ2-1 | TRBV4-1 | medium-sized | CASSLSQTSGGPSGEQFF
TRBJ1-4 | TRBV18 | medium-sized | CASSPRSPPDEKLFF
TRBJ1-1 | TRBV12-3/TRBV12-4 | medium-sized | CASSFYGLFNTEAFF
TRBJ2-1 | TRBV12-5 | NA | CASGLVPLESEQFF
TRBJ2-7 | TRBV12-3/TRBV12-4 | medium-sized | CASSFLRSYEQYF
TRBJ2-5 | TRBV12-3/TRBV12-4 | NA | CASSPGRGETQYF
TRBJ2-2 | TRBV10-3 | medium-sized | CAISEWRGGIRTGELFF
TRBJ1-2 | TRBV3-1 | medium-sized | CASSQGTPALGYTF
TRBJ1-1 | TRBV27 | medium-sized | CASSRHHLGQELNTEAFF
TRBJ1-1 | TRBV12-3/TRBV12-4 | medium-sized | CASSLTHHFGTEAFF
TRBJ2-7 | TRBV7-9 | medium-sized | CASSLARYEQYF
TRBJ2-1 | TRBV4-2 | medium-sized | CASSQDFASYNEQFF
TRBJ2-1 | TRBV7-9 | NA | CASSLGAGGYNEQFF
TRBJ2-7 | TRBV5-4 | medium-sized | CASSFRLAGASEQYF
TRBJ1-6 | TRBV12-3/TRBV12-4 | medium-sized | CASSLRATNSPLHF
TRBJ1-2 | TRBV18 | NA | CASSPFEFLGGYTF
TRBJ2-7 | TRBV18 | medium-sized | CASSPWTDRHVSKQYF
TRBJ2-1 | TRBV7-9 | medium-sized | CASSLGLFILSSYNEQFF
TRBJ1-5 | TRBV7-9 | medium-sized | CASSPPDPDYQPQHF
TRBJ2-1 | TRBV7-7 | medium-sized | CASSPRGERASYNEQFF
TRBJ1-2 | TRBV5-5 | medium-sized | CASSLDSDGGYFSGYTF
TRBJ2-7 | TRBV27 | medium-sized | CASSFVVAAGSSYEQYF
TRBJ2-7 | TRBV5-6 | medium-sized | CASSWGTFYEQYF
TRBJ2-7 | TRBV12-3/TRBV12-4 | medium-sized | CASSFTGWEQYF
TRBJ2-1 | TRBV6-5 | NA | CASSYSIQSSYNEQFF
TRBJ2-1 | TRBV27 | medium-sized | CASSLGTSGSYNEQFF
TRBJ1-3 | TRBV27 | medium-sized | CASSKGAGNTIYF
TRBJ2-7 | TRBV30 | NA | CAWSSLAPDDEQYF
TRBJ2-1 | TRBV6-2/TRBV6-3 | NA | CASSYSQHWRASGGGNEQFF
TRBJ1-5 | TRBV6-4 | medium-sized | CANLTGSYQPQHF
TRBJ1-2 | TRBV11-3 | NA | CASSLEGTRGGYTF
TRBJ2-5 | TRBV29-1 | medium-sized | CSVDATGAQETQYF
TRBJ1-6 | TRBV15 | medium-sized | CATSRIGTGYSPLHF
TRBJ1-3 | TRBV5-5 | NA | CASGTGPRGNTIYF
TRBJ2-1 | TRBV3-1 | medium-sized | CASSQDPKILVRLAVNNEQFF